Listed here is a single T cell receptor beta chain. Its cognate antigen is unknown. The data are from a study of siplizumab effects on memory and regulatory T cells. Study-wide points: With siplizumab, Treg-derived clones averaged about 70% of mappable alloreactive CD4+ clones, versus 26.9% in controls. Siplizumab, the agent tested, significantly reduced alloreactive sequences traceable to unstimulated CD4+ memory cells.

Germline V gene sequence: CDR1 SGDLS, CDR2 YYNGEE. CDR3 length: 14 residues. V lost 4 bases to trimming and J lost 7 bases, with 17 bases between them. Method: immunoSEQ multiplex PCR; TCRdb's copy keeps in-frame clones and lacks some. The table lists 100,000 or so clones, approximately 90% of them singletons. The chain combines TRBV9 with TRBJ1-2; possible D gene TRBD1, 5 bases. This TCR was sampled from a human donor in good health. The source material was CD4+ T cells sorted from blood. The CDR3 sequence: CASSLSRVAGGYTF. CDR3 in DNA: TGTGCCAGCAGCCTATCCAGGGTGGCAGGTGGCTACACCTTC.